This TCR beta chain was sequenced during a study of lung T cells in sarcoidosis with Löfgren's syndrome. Study at large: Löfgren's syndrome patients were the main repertoire analysis focus.

MiXCR, applied by TCRdb to the reads, yields one record per CDR3 protein. The sample yields roughly 63,000 distinct CDR3 sequences, around 20% seen once. On this clonotype: Its specificity is unknown. This clone may be a read error of a much larger clone one base away.

Findings and caveats of the study: Multiple Löfgren's syndrome patients reportedly shared TRAV12-1 and TRBV2 CDR3 motifs, suggesting public CD4+ TCRs. The most expanded V genes in Löfgren's patients were reportedly TRAV12-1 and TRBV2.

The CDR3 covers 14 residues. Germline V gene sequence: CDR1 MNHEY, CDR2 SVGEGT. This receptor was obtained from a human donor with sarcoidosis (Löfgren's syndrome or another form), or a control subject (not recorded which). This chain connects TRBV6-2 or TRBV6-3 to TRBJ1-4; TRBD1 is a possible D gene (6 bases). The sequenced material came from CD4+ T cells from PBMCs. The CDR3 is CASSYQGLSEKLLF. In DNA, the CDR3 is TGTGCCAGCAGTTACCAGGGGCTAAGCGAAAAACTGCTTTTT.